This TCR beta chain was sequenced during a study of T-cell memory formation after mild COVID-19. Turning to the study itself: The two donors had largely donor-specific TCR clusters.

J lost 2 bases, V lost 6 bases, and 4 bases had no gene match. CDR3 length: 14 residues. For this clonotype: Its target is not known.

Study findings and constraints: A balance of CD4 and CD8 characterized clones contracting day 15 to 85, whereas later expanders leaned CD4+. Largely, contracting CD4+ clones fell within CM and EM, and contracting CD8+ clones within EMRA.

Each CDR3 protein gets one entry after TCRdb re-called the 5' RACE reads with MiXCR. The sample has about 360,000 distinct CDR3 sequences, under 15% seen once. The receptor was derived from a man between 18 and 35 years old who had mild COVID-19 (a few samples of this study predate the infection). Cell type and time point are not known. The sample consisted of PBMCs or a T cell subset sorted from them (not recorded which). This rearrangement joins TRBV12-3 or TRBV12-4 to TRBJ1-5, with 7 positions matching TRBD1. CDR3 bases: TGTGCCAGCAGGCATGGACAGGGCAATCAGCCCCAGCATTTT. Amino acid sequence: CASRHGQGNQPQHF.